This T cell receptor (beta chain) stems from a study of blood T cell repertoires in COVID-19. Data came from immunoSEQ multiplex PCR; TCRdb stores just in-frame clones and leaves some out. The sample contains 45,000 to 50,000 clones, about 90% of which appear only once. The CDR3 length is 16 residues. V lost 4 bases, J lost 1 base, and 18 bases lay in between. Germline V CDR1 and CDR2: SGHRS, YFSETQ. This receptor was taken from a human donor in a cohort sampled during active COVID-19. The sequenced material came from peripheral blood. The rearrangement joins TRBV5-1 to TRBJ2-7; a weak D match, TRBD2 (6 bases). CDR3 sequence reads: CASSPAAGLMSYEQYF. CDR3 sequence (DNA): TGCGCCAGCAGCCCCGCCGCAGGACTAATGTCCTACGAGCAGTACTTC.